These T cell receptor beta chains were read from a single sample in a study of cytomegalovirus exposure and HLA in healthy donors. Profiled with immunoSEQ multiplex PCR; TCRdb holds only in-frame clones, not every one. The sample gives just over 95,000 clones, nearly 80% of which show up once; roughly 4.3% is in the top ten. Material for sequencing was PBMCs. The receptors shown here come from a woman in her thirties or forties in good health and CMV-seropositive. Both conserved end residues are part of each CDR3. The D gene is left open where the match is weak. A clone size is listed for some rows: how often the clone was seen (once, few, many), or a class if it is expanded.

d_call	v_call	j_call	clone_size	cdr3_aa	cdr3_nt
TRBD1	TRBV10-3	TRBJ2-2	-	CAISDEYRGQGGELFF	TGTGCCATCAGTGACGAATACAGGGGGCAGGGCGGGGAGCTGTTTTTT
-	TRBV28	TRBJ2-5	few	CASRPTVIETQYF	TGTGCCAGCAGGCCGACAGTAATAGAGACCCAGTACTTC
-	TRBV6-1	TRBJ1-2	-	CASRPATGYGYTF	TGTGCCAGCAGGCCCGCGACAGGCTATGGCTACACCTTC
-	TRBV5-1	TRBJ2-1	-	CASSLGTGRAVQFF	TGCGCCAGCAGCTTGGGGACTGGCCGGGCTGTCCAGTTCTTC
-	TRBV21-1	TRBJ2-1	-	CASSKGSTSGIPFRNEQFF	TGTGCCAGCAGCAAAGGTAGCACTAGCGGGATACCTTTTCGCAATGAGCAGTTCTTC
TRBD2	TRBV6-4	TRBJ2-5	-	CASSDCCPSRPAGGGETQYF	TGTGCCAGCAGTGACTGCTGCCCCTCCCGACCAGCGGGAGGAGGAGAGACCCAGTACTTC
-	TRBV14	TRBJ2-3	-	CASSQVPGTDTQYF	TGTGCCAGCAGCCAAGTCCCGGGGACAGATACGCAGTATTTT
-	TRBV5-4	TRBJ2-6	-	CASSFNTGSSGANVLTF	TGTGCCAGCAGCTTTAATACAGGGAGCTCTGGGGCCAACGTCCTGACTTTC
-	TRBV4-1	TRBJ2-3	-	CASSHYSSTDTQYF	TGCGCCAGCAGCCATTATTCTAGCACAGATACGCAGTATTTT
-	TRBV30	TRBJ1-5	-	CAWSVTAGSSNQPQHF	TGTGCCTGGAGTGTGACGGCAGGGTCGAGCAATCAGCCCCAGCATTTT
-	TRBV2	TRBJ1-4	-	CASSERDEKLFF	TGTGCCAGCAGTGAGAGGGATGAAAAACTGTTTTTT
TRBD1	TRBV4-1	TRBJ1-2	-	CASSQVRDRAGYGYTF	TGCGCCAGCAGCCAAGTAAGGGACAGGGCGGGTTATGGCTACACCTTC